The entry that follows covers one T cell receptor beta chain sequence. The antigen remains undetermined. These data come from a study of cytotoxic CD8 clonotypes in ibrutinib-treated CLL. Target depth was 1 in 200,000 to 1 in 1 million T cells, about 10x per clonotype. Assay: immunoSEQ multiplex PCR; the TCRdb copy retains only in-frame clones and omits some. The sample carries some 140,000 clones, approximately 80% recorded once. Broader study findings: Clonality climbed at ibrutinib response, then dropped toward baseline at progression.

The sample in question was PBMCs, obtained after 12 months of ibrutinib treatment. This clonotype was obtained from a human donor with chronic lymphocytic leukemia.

CDR3 nucleotides: TGTGCCAGTAGTTTACAGGGGGCTGATGAAAAACTGTTTTTT. Translation: CASSLQGADEKLFF. This rearrangement joins TRBV19 to TRBJ1-4, with 9 nucleotides matching TRBD1. With 5 bases clipped from V and 6 bases from J, the junction kept 4 bases outside the gene matches. The length of the CDR3 is 14 residues. Germline values: CDR1 LNHDA, CDR2 SQIVND (reference sequence).